What follows are 2 T cell receptor beta chains derived from one specimen sequenced in a study of T cell repertoires in cytomegalovirus infection. TCRdb fed the reads into MiXCR, producing one record per CDR3 protein. The data contain approximately 150,000 distinct CDR3 sequences, 17% of them seen just once; the ten biggest clones take up 15% to 20%. The sample consisted of CD8+ T cells from PBMCs. These receptors all stem from a human donor in good health (CMV status not recorded). Some clones in this sample may be carry-over from other donors' samples.

The chain is built from TRBV6-1 and TRBJ1-3; D gene unclear. This CDR3 has 16 amino acids. Germline CDR1 MNHNS, CDR2 SASEGT. Here the CDR3 reads CAAGENAGNSGNTIYF. In nucleotides, the CDR3 is TGTGCAGCGGGCGAAAATGCCGGGAACTCTGGAAACACCATATATTTT.

This rearrangement joins TRBV7-8 to TRBJ2-3, with D perhaps matching TRBD2 (5 bases). Trimming cost V 5 bases and J 0 bases, with 12 bases left between them. Germline V lookup: CDR1 SGHVS, CDR2 FQNEAQ. This CDR3 spans 15 amino acids. The CDR3 is CASSPSRVSTDTQYF. The CDR3 DNA follows: TGTGCCAGCAGCCCGTCGAGGGTTAGCACAGATACGCAGTATTTT.